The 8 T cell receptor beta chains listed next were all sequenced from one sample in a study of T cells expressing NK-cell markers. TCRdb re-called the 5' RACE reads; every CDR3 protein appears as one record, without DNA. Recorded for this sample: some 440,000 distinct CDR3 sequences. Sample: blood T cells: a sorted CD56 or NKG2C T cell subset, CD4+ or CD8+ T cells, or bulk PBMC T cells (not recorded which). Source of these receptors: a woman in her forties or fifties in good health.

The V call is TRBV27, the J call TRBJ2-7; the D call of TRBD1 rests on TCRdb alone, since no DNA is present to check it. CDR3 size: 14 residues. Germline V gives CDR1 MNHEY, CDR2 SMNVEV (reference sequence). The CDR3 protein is CASSSPRSSYEQYF.

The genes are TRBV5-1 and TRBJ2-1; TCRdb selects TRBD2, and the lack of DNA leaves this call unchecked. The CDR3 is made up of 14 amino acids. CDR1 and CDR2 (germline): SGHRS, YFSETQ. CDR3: CASSLGGRDNEQFF.

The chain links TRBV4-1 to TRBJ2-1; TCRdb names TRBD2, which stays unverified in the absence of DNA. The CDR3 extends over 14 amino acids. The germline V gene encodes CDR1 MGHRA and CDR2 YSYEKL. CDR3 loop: CASSQGTLYNEQFF.

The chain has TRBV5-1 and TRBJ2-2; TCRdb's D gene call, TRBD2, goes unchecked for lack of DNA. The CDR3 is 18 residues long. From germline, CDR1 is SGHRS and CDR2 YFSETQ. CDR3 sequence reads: CASSPGTSGSVNTGELFF.

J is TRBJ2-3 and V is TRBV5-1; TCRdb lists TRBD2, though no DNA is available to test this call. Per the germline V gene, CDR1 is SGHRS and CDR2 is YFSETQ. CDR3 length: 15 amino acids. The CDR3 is CASRSGTISTDTQYF.

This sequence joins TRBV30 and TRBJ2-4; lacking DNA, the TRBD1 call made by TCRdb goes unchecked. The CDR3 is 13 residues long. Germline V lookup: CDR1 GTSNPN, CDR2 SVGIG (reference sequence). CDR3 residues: CAWTPGGDGIQYF.

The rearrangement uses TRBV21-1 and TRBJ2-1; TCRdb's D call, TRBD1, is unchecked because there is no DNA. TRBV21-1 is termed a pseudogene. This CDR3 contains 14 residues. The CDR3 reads CASSKVIYQGRGFF.

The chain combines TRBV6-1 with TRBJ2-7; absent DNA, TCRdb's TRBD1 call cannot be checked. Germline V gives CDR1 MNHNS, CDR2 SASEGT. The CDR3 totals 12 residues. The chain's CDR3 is CASRKGAAEQYF.